This TCR beta chain was identified during a study of spatial heterogeneity in lung cancer. This CDR3 has 14 amino acids. The germline V gene has CDR1 MNHEY and CDR2 SVGEGT. V shed 2 bases and J shed 2 bases, with 9 bases lying between them. Using its own MiXCR run on the 5' RACE reads, TCRdb lists one record per CDR3 protein. Counted here are about 10,000 distinct CDR3 sequences, about 12% occurring once; the ten biggest clones make up about 10%. In its sample, this clonotype was seen many times. Its target is not known. For a library built for alpha chains, this beta chain is a stray read; little rests on its size. Time point: sample taken at primary tumor resection. Researchers sequenced whole RNA taken from tumor, nontumor lung or frozen PBMC without sorting. The study, taken as a whole, reports: Higher tumor mutation counts went along with higher counts of expanded intratumoral alpha and beta TCRs.

The sequences come from lung tumor tissue, collected at surgery. The chain joins TRBV6-2 or TRBV6-3 to TRBJ1-1; D is perhaps TRBD1 (5 bases). The sequence was obtained from a male donor with early-stage non-small cell lung cancer. CDR3 loop: CASSYDRPNTEAFF. CDR3 nucleotide sequence: TGTGCCAGCAGTTACGACAGACCAAACACTGAAGCTTTCTTT.